Reported below is one T cell receptor (beta chain). This CDR3 is 13 amino acids long. Trimming took 8 bases from V and 1 from J, leaving 11 bases between them. Germline assignment: CDR1 SGHTA and CDR2 FQGTGA. This sample was taken from a study of T-cell reconstitution after alpha-beta-depleted transplantation in children. Unique molecular identifiers were built into the TCRbeta library. Each CDR3 protein is one row after TCRdb ran MiXCR on the PCR reads. Here the sample spans a few hundred thousand distinct CDR3 sequences, about a fifth being singletons. The clonotype originates from a human donor who donated a stem cell graft to a child with acute myeloid leukemia. The sample here was PBMCs from the stem cell graft donor, taken from the stem cell graft. The genes are TRBV7-3 and TRBJ1-1; D perhaps matches TRBD1 (6 bases). The chain's CDR3 is CASGAGANTEAFF. The CDR3 bases are TGTGCCAGCGGAGCAGGGGCGAACACTGAAGCTTTCTTT.